These 22 T cell receptor beta chains came from one sample sequenced in a study of cytomegalovirus exposure and HLA in healthy donors (dated 2017 in TCRdb). To prepare the library, the immunoSEQ multiplex PCR assay was applied. For the multiplex PCR, a mixture combining 60 forward primers for TCR Vbeta segments and 13 reverse primers for TCR Jbeta segments was used. The immuneACCESS repertoire file appears here via TCRdb, limited to in-frame rearrangements. These files lack a portion of the clones; in checked studies, under half of the deficit traces to unresolved V genes, and the cause of the others is not known. The sample yields fewer than 100,000 clones; roughly three quarters were counted once. The top ten clones comprise roughly 2% of the sample. The source material was PBMCs. The receptors come from a middle-aged man in good health and CMV-seronegative.

To note about this clone: One end of the junction does not line up with germline, which may come from a read error. J is TRBJ2-7 and V is TRBV7-9; D remains ambiguous. This CDR3 has 15 residues. CDR1 and CDR2 (germline): SEHNR, FQNEAQ (reference sequence). The CDR3 region has the DNA TGTTCCAGCAGGTCTCTAGAGAGGAGCTCCTACGAGCAGTACTTC. This encodes CSSRSLERSSYEQYF.

This clone showed up just a few times. This sequence joins TRBV28 and TRBJ1-3, with 10 bases matching TRBD1. Germline lookup yields CDR1 MDHEN and CDR2 SYDVKM. The trim removed 4 bases at V and 5 bases at J, leaving 8 bases unmatched. The CDR3 sequence is 16 residues long. CDR3 in DNA: TGTGCCAGCAGTTACTCCGGGACAGGGGAACGAAACACCATATATTTT. This sequence encodes CASSYSGTGERNTIYF. The full variable domain, completed using reference TRBV28 and TRBJ1-3, is DVKVTQSSRYLVKRTGEKVFLECVQDMDHENMFWYRQDPGLGLRLIYFSYDVKMKEKGDIPEGYSVSREKKERFSLILESASTNQTSMYLCASSYSGTGERNTIYFGEGSWLTVV.

V gene TRBV5-1 combines with J gene TRBJ2-1; 9 nucleotides align to TRBD1. CDR1 and CDR2 from the germline V gene are SGHRS and YFSETQ. V lost 4 bases and J lost 5; bases outside the gene matches: 10. The CDR3 sequence is 16 residues long. The CDR3 is CASSGVPGQGNNEQFF. The DNA for the CDR3 is TGCGCCAGCAGCGGCGTGCCGGGACAGGGAAACAATGAGCAGTTCTTC.

The rearrangement uses TRBV2 and TRBJ1-4; 7 nucleotides match TRBD1. The CDR3 covers 15 residues. V lost 2 bases, J lost 8 bases, and 8 bases stayed unmatched. CDR1 is SNHLY and CDR2 is FYNNEI in the germline V gene. This CDR3 is CASSERRDSEEKLFF. The CDR3 DNA reads as TGTGCCAGCAGTGAACGGCGGGACAGCGAGGAAAAACTGTTTTTT.

The chain employs TRBV28 and TRBJ1-5; TRBD1 is a possible D gene (5 bases). Germline assignment: CDR1 MDHEN and CDR2 SYDVKM. CDR3 length equals 14 residues. The V and J ends lost 8 bases and 4 bases respectively, with 15 bases between them. The CDR3 coding sequence is TGTGCCAGCTACACCTGGGGCCTAAATCAGCCCCAGCATTTT. Translated, it gives CASYTWGLNQPQHF.

To note about this clone: The identical CDR3 is also encoded by other nucleotide sequences in the sample. V and J are TRBV5-1 and TRBJ2-3; TRBD1 might be the D (7 bases). CDR1 and CDR2 from the germline V gene are SGHRS and YFSETQ. V was shortened by 0 bases and J by 5 bases, with 10 bases between the two germline ends. There are 14 residues in the CDR3. The CDR3 sequence: CASSLGQGGDTQYF. The CDR3 nucleotides are TGCGCCAGCAGCTTGGGACAGGGAGGAGATACGCAGTATTTT.

The CDR3 coding sequence is TGTGCCAGCAATCCCGGGACTAGCAATGAGCAGTTCTTC. Translation gives CASNPGTSNEQFF. This chain joins TRBV6-6 and TRBJ2-1; 8 bases line up with TRBD2. This CDR3 spans 13 amino acids. Germline V lookup: CDR1 MNHNY, CDR2 SVGAGI (reference sequence). V trimming: 7 bases; J trimming: 6 bases; junction bases outside the gene matches: 5.

This chain uses TRBV5-3 with TRBJ1-5; D is uncertain. TRBV5-3 is noted as an ORF with a role that remains uncertain. Trimming pared 0 bases from V and 5 bases from J, leaving 9 bases between. The CDR3 has 14 amino acids. The CDR3 is CARSLGQVDQPQHF. The CDR3 bases are TGTGCCAGAAGCTTGGGGCAGGTGGATCAGCCCCAGCATTTT.

The genes are TRBV5-4 and TRBJ2-7; D is uncertain. Germline CDR1 reads SGHNT; CDR2 reads YYREEE (reference sequence). This CDR3 contains 11 residues. Trimming shortened V by 0 bases and J by 5 bases, and 3 bases separated the two germline ends. For the CDR3, the DNA is TGTGCCAGCAGCTTGGATAACGAGCAGTACTTC. Protein product: CASSLDNEQYF.

The sample holds one count of this clone. The gene calls are TRBV5-6 and TRBJ1-2, with 7 positions matching TRBD1. Germline V gene sequence: CDR1 SGHDT, CDR2 YYEEEE. The length of the CDR3 is 14 residues. Trimming took 4 bases from V and 1 from J; bases not matched to a gene: 4. CDR3 protein: CASSPGTVNYGYTF. The CDR3 coding sequence is TGTGCCAGCAGCCCCGGGACAGTTAACTATGGCTACACCTTC.

The genes are TRBV7-2 and TRBJ1-5; 8 bases map to TRBD1. The germline V gene encodes CDR1 SGHTA and CDR2 FQGNSA. V was clipped by 4 bases and J by 5 bases; unmatched bases: 10. CDR3 length: 16 residues. The CDR3 DNA sequence: TGTGCCAGCAGCTCCAGCCGCAGGGGGCGGTATCAGCCCCAGCATTTT. Its protein product is CASSSSRRGRYQPQHF.

The chain recombines TRBV10-3 with TRBJ2-1, with D perhaps matching TRBD1 (6 bases). V lost 5 bases, J lost 6 bases, and 17 bases lay in between. CDR1 is ENHRY and CDR2 is SYGVKD in the germline V gene. The CDR3 contains 15 residues. The CDR3 sequence is CAISTGHLYPNEQFF. The CDR3 nucleotides are TGTGCCATCAGTACGGGACACTTATACCCCAATGAGCAGTTCTTC.

This sequence joins TRBV6-1 and TRBJ1-5; 10 bases are shared with TRBD1. The CDR3 loop spans 17 amino acids. V lost 2 bases and J lost 4; bases outside the gene matches: 8. The germline gives CDR1 MNHNS, CDR2 SASEGT. The CDR3 loop is CASSEPRDRGGNQPQHF. The CDR3 DNA sequence: TGTGCCAGCAGTGAACCCCGGGACAGGGGAGGAAATCAGCCCCAGCATTTT.

The chain carries TRBV5-1 and TRBJ1-6, with 7 bases fitting TRBD1. From germline, CDR1 is SGHRS and CDR2 YFSETQ. CDR3 length: 15 amino acids. V trimming: 0 bases; J trimming: 7 bases; junction bases outside the gene matches: 4. The CDR3 region has the DNA TGCGCCAGCAGCTTGGGTGACAGGGAAAATTCACCCCTCCACTTT. Protein sequence: CASSLGDRENSPLHF. The full variable domain, rest sourced from reference TRBV5-1 and TRBJ1-6, is KAGVTQTPRYLIKTRGQQVTLSCSPISGHRSVSWYQQTPGQGLQFLFEYFSETQRNKGNFPGRFSGRQFSNSRSEMNVSTLELGDSALYLCASSLGDRENSPLHFGNGTRLTVT.

This sequence joins TRBV7-9 and TRBJ1-4; D is undetermined. The CDR3 runs 12 residues. Germline CDR1 is SEHNR and CDR2 is FQNEAQ (reference sequence). V shed 5 bases and J shed 12 bases, with 13 bases lying between them. CDR3 loop: CASSQNFYELFF. CDR3 in DNA: TGTGCCAGCAGCCAAAATTTCTATGAACTGTTTTTT.

The genes are TRBV5-1 and TRBJ1-1; TRBD1 agrees at 7 bases. Looked up from germline, CDR1 is SGHRS and CDR2 is YFSETQ. V lost 3 bases, J lost 0 bases, and 14 bases stayed unmatched. The CDR3 spans 18 residues. The CDR3 reads CASSSGTAVSPLNTEAFF. The CDR3, as DNA: TGCGCCAGCAGCTCAGGGACAGCTGTTTCCCCCCTGAACACTGAAGCTTTCTTT. Looking up the rest from reference TRBV5-1 and TRBJ1-1 gives the full variable domain: KAGVTQTPRYLIKTRGQQVTLSCSPISGHRSVSWYQQTPGQGLQFLFEYFSETQRNKGNFPGRFSGRQFSNSRSEMNVSTLELGDSALYLCASSSGTAVSPLNTEAFFGQGTRLTVV.

The chain joins TRBV4-1 to TRBJ2-5, with 8 bases that match TRBD2. Germline trimming cut 1 base from V and 0 bases from J; bases unmatched to any gene: 1. This CDR3 is 15 amino acids long. Germline CDR1 is MGHRA and CDR2 is YSYEKL. The CDR3, as DNA: TGCGCCAGCAGCCAAGGGCGGGGGGACCAAGAGACCCAGTACTTC. This translates into CASSQGRGDQETQYF.

CDR3 nucleotide sequence: TGTGCCAGCAGCGTAGGGACAGAACACACCGGGGAGCTGTTTTTT. Protein: CASSVGTEHTGELFF. The chain uses TRBV9 and TRBJ2-2; maybe TRBD1 (6 bases). This CDR3 spans 15 amino acids. Trimming removed 0 bases at V and 3 bases at J, with 9 bases between. The germline V gene encodes CDR1 SGDLS and CDR2 YYNGEE.

This sequence joins TRBV18 and TRBJ2-3; 16 bases line up with TRBD2. Trimming took 0 bases from V and 5 from J; bases not matched to a gene: 2. The germline gives CDR1 KGHSH, CDR2 LQKENI. The CDR3 totals 17 residues. As DNA, the CDR3 is TGTGCCAGCTCACCACCGGGACTAGCGGGAGGGAAAGATACGCAGTATTTT. Translating it yields CASSPPGLAGGKDTQYF.

This clone was detected once. V usage is TRBV27 and J usage is TRBJ2-1; a possible D gene is TRBD1 (6 bases). Germline V gene lookup returns CDR1 MNHEY and CDR2 SMNVEV (reference sequence). Trimming removed 5 bases from V and 8 bases from J, with 13 bases in between. This CDR3 contains 13 residues. DNA of the CDR3: TGTGCCAGCAGTCCAACAGGGATTGATGAGCAGTTCTTC. Amino acids: CASSPTGIDEQFF.

The genes are TRBV7-2 and TRBJ2-2; a possible D gene is TRBD2 (5 bases). The germline V gene encodes CDR1 SGHTA and CDR2 FQGNSA. The V gene lost 5 bases and the J gene lost 3 bases, with 13 bases spanning the gap. This CDR3 region has 15 residues. CDR3: CASSPRRGYTGELFF. For the CDR3, the DNA is TGTGCCAGCAGCCCCCGTCGGGGTTACACCGGGGAGCTGTTTTTT.

The chain recombines TRBV28 with TRBJ1-1; a weak D match, TRBD1 (6 bases). Germline V gene data show CDR1 as MDHEN and CDR2 as SYDVKM. The CDR3 has 15 amino acids. V lost 3 bases to trimming and J lost 11 bases, with 22 bases between them. The CDR3 loop reads CASSFSGGRIGEAFF. The CDR3 bases are TGTGCCAGCAGTTTTTCGGGGGGGCGGATAGGGGAGGCTTTCTTT.